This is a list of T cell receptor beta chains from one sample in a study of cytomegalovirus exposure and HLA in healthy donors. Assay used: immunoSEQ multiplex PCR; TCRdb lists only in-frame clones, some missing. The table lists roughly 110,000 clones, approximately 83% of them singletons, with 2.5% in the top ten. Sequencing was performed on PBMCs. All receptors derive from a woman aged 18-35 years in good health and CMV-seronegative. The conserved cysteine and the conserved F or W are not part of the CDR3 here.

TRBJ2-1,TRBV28,ASRDTGEAYNEQF
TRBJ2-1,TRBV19,ASSIGGGTGIGEQF
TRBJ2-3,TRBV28,ASSDSARTQY
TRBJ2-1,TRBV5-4,ASSLAGGSSYNEQF
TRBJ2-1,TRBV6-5,ASSPTGSNNEQF
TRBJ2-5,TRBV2,ASSDRYQETQY
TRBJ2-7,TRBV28,ASISAGGTYEQY
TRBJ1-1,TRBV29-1,SAGRGQGYTEAF
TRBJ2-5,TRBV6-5,ASSYRGQETQY
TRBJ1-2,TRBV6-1,ASSETRQLYGYT
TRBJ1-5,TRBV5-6,ASSLFYGNQPQH
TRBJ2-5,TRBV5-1,ASSFNRGLYQETQY
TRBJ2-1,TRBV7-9,ASSPAPGGKENNEQF
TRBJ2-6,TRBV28,ASSSPGVSSGANVLT
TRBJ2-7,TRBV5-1,ASSLAGTSGREQY
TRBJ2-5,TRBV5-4,ASTLRGSETQY
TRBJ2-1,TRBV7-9,ASSLEVAGVNEQF
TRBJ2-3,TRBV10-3,AISVAGGKDTQY
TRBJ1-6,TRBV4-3,ASSLRTGNTLH
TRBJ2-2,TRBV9,ASSVGLAGVPGELF
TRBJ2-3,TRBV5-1,ASRQGLDKYTQY
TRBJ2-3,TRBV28,ASTRDRATDTQY
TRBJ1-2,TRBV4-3,ASSQEGGQGAGYGYT
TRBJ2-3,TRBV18,ASSRGIAGDTQY
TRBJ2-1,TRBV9,ASSVQGKLEQF
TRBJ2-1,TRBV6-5,ASSSQGRLNNEQF
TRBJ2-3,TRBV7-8,ASSLSARVASDTQY
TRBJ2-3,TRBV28,ASSPSWRGTDTQY
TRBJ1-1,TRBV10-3,ATQAGANTEAF
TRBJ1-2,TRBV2,ASRANQQGTDGYT
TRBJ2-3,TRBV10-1,ASSEELSTDTQY
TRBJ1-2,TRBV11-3,ASSLVTQGTMGYT
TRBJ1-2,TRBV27,ASRNDRANYGYT
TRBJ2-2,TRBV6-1,ASSELTNTGELF
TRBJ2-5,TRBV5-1,ASSLGGEAGGETQY
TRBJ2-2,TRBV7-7,ASSSSGRAGTGELF
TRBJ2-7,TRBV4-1,ASSQTGVAGDYEQY
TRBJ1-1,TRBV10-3,AISDREGDTEAF
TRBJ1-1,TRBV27,ASSRDRVVTEAF
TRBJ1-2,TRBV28,ASSFAGGSYGYT
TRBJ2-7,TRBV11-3,ASSAGLAGGYEQY